The 5 T cell receptor beta chains given below trace back to one sample, sequenced in a study of T-cell memory formation after mild COVID-19. MiXCR was run by TCRdb on the 5' RACE reads, yielding one entry per CDR3 protein. The sample yields 250,000 to 350,000 distinct CDR3 sequences, 15% to 20% seen once. Specimen: PBMCs or a T cell subset sorted from them (not recorded which). These receptors all come from a man aged 18 to 29 who had mild COVID-19 (a few samples of this study predate the infection). Cell type and time point are not known.

V and J are TRBV9 and TRBJ2-7; D gene uncertain. The CDR3 totals 9 residues. The V gene lost 7 bases and the J gene lost 3 bases, with 2 bases spanning the gap. CDR1 and CDR2 (germline): SGDLS, YYNGEE. In DNA, the CDR3 is TGTGCCAGCTACTACGAGCAGTACTTC. Protein sequence: CASYYEQYF.

This sequence joins TRBV7-9 and TRBJ2-3; the match to TRBD1 covers 8 bases. This CDR3 has 15 amino acids. CDR1 and CDR2 (germline): SEHNR, FQNEAQ (reference sequence). J was trimmed by 0 bases and V by 5 bases; bases with no gene match: 4. CDR3 amino acids: CASSRGQGSTDTQYF. Written as DNA, the CDR3 is TGTGCCAGCAGCCGAGGACAGGGTAGCACAGATACGCAGTATTTT.

In this sample, this clonotype turned up a few times. V usage is TRBV2 and J usage is TRBJ1-1; D is unclear. CDR3 size: 14 residues. Germline-derived CDR1 and CDR2 are SNHLY and FYNNEI. V lost 1 base and J lost 1, with 7 bases in between. The chain's CDR3 is CASSEGPGNTEAFF. CDR3 DNA: TGTGCCAGCAGTGAAGGTCCGGGGAACACTGAAGCTTTCTTT.

The chain uses TRBV4-3 and TRBJ1-1; D possibly corresponds to TRBD1 (5 bases). Germline loops: CDR1 LGHNA, CDR2 YSLEER. The CDR3 is made up of 16 amino acids. V was pared by 3 bases and J by 4 bases, with 18 bases between. The CDR3 DNA reads as TGCGCCAGCAGCCACAATCCCGGGGGTGAGGGCACTGAAGCTTTCTTT. It yields the protein CASSHNPGGEGTEAFF.

The chain couples TRBV15 to TRBJ2-6; no definite D call. There are 15 residues in the CDR3. Trimming cost V 1 base and J 0 bases, with 4 bases left between them. Germline CDR1 reads LNHNV; CDR2 reads YYDKDF (reference sequence). This CDR3 reads CATSRGLSGANVLTF. Here the CDR3 DNA reads TGTGCCACCAGCAGAGGACTCTCTGGGGCCAACGTCCTGACTTTC.